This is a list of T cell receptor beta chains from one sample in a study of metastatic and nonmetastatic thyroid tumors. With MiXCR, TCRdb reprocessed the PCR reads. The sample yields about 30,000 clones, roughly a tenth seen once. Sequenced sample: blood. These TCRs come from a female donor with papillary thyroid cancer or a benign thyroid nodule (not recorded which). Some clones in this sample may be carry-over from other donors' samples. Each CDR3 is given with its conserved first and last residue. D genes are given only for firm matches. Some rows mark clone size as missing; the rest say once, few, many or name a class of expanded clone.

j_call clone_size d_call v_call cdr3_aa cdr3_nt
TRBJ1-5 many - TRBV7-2 CASSSGYSNQPQHF TGTGCCAGCAGTTCCGGTTATAGCAATCAGCCCCAGCATTTT
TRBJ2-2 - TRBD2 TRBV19 CATRTSGSTGELFF TGTGCCACACGGACTAGCGGGAGCACCGGGGAGCTGTTTTTT
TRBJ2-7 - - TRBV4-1 CASSQDGWRGEQYF TGCGCCAGCAGCCAGGATGGATGGCGCGGGGAGCAGTACTTC
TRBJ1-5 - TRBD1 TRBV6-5 CASSYADRENQPQHF TGTGCCAGCAGTTACGCGGACAGGGAAAATCAGCCCCAGCATTTT
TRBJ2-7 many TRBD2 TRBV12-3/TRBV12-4 CASSPSGLYYEQYF TGTGCCAGCAGTCCCTCGGGACTATACTACGAGCAGTACTTC
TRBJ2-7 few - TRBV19 CASSPSALREQYF TGTGCCAGTAGTCCATCGGCACTGCGCGAGCAGTACTTC
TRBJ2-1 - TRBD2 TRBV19 CASSTLLAGGNEQFF TGTGCCAGTAGTACCCTTTTGGCGGGAGGAAATGAGCAGTTCTTC
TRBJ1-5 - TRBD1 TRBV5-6 CASSSGQINQPQHF TGCGCCAGCAGCTCGGGACAGATCAACCAGCCCCAGCATTTT
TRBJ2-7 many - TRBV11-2 CASSRAYEQYF TGTGCCAGCAGCCGGGCCTACGAGCAGTACTTC
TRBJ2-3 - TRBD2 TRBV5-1 CASRTLAGAADTQYF TGTGCCAGCAGAACTCTAGCGGGAGCGGCAGATACGCAATATTTT
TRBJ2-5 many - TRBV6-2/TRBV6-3 CASSLRPAPQGTQYF TGTGCCAGCAGTCTCCGGCCAGCGCCCCAAGGGACCCAGTACTTC
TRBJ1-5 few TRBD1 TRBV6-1 CASSQTGDSNQPQHF TGTGCCAGCAGCCAAACAGGGGATAGCAATCAGCCCCAGCATTTT
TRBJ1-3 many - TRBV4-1 CASSQVSGNTIYF TGCGCCAGCAGCCAAGTCTCTGGAAACACCATATATTTT
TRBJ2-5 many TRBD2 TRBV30 CAWALRGRREGRKETQYF TGTGCCTGGGCCTTAAGGGGGAGGCGGGAGGGCCGGAAAGAGACCCAGTACTTC
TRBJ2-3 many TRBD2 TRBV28 CASLPSDGRLADTQYF TGTGCCAGTTTACCCTCTGACGGGAGGCTAGCAGATACGCAGTATTTT
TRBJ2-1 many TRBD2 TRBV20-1 CSASYGPGLAGGPSSYNEQFF TGCAGTGCTAGCTACGGTCCGGGACTAGCGGGAGGCCCGAGCTCCTACAATGAGCAGTTCTTC
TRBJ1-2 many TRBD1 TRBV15 CATSRGVGAGGFGYTF TGTGCCACCAGCAGAGGGGTTGGGGCAGGGGGCTTCGGCTACACCTTC
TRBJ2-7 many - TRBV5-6 CASSLGGDNYEQYF TGTGCCAGCAGCTTGGGGGGGGACAACTACGAGCAGTACTTC
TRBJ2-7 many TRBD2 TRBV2 CAGGVGSDYEQYF TGTGCCGGGGGGGTGGGGAGCGACTACGAGCAGTACTTC
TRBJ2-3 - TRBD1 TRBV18 CASSLGQGPDTQYF TGTGCCAGCTCACTGGGACAGGGGCCAGATACGCAGTATTTT
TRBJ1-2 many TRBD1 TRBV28 CASSSFPSSDRAF TGTGCCAGCAGTTCCTTTCCCTCCTCGGACAGGGCCTTC
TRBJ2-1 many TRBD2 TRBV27 CASSLSAGQRGLALYNEQFF TGTGCCAGCAGTTTATCAGCTGGACAGCGGGGACTAGCGCTTTACAATGAGCAGTTCTTC
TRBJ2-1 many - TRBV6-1 CASSPGLGNEQFF TGTGCCAGCAGTCCAGGGTTGGGTAATGAGCAGTTCTTC
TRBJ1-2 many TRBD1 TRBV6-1 CASKGTGAANYGYTF TGTGCCAGCAAAGGAACAGGGGCTGCCAACTATGGCTACACCTTC
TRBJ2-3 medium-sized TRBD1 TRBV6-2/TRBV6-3 CASSQVPGQGTDTQYF TGTGCCAGCAGCCAGGTCCCGGGACAGGGGACAGATACGCAGTATTTT
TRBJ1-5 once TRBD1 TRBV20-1 CSAPQGVSNQPQHF TGCAGTGCTCCACAGGGGGTGAGCAATCAGCCCCAGCATTTT
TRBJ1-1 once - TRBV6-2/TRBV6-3 CASTTTAYTEGFF TGTGCCAGCACCACGACAGCCTACACTGAAGGCTTCTTT
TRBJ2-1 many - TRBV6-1 CASTPDSSLAYNEQFF TGTGCCAGCACCCCCGACAGCTCGCTTGCCTACAATGAGCAGTTCTTC
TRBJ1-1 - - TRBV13 CASSLGSNTEAFF TGTGCCAGCAGCTTAGGATCGAACACTGAAGCTTTCTTT
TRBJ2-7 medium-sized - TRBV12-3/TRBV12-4 CASSSVVEQYF TGTGCCAGCAGTTCCGTGGTTGAGCAGTACTTC
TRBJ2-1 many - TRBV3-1 CASSLIAGEQFF TGTGCCAGCAGCCTCATAGCAGGTGAGCAGTTCTTC
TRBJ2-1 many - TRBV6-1 CASSEYSERNEQFF TGTGCCAGCAGTGAATATAGCGAACGAAATGAGCAGTTCTTC
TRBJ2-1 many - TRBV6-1 CASSEVVVGEQFF TGTGCCAGCAGTGAAGTGGTAGTAGGTGAGCAGTTCTTC
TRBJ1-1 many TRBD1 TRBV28 CASSLVGQGTEAFF TGTGCCAGCAGTTTGGTGGGACAGGGGACTGAAGCTTTCTTT
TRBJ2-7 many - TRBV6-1 CASSEVGEQYF TGTGCCAGCAGTGAAGTCGGCGAGCAGTACTTC
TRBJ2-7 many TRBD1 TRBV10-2 CASSEPDRAVYEQYF TGCGCCAGCAGTGAACCGGACAGGGCAGTATACGAGCAGTACTTC
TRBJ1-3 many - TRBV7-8 CASSRDSGNTIYF TGTGCCAGCAGCCGGGACTCGGGAAACACCATATATTTT
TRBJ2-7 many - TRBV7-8 CASSGMDSAYEQYF TGTGCCAGCAGTGGTATGGACTCCGCCTACGAGCAGTACTTC
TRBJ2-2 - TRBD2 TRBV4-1 CASSLEGSGRDTGEPFF TGCGCCAGCAGCCTAGAGGGCAGCGGGAGAGACACCGGGGAGCCGTTTTTT
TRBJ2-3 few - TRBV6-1 CASRPVMGASTTDTQYF TGTGCCAGCAGACCTGTTATGGGGGCCTCAACCACAGATACGCAGTATTTT
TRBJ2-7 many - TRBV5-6 CASTRTRSYEQYF TGTGCCAGCACTCGCACGCGCTCCTACGAGCAGTACTTC
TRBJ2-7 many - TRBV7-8 CASSLRWDEQYF TGTGCCAGCAGCTTAAGGTGGGACGAGCAGTACTTC
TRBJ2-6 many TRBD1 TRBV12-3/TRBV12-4 CASTDRDGANVLTF TGTGCCAGCACCGACAGGGATGGGGCCAACGTCCTGACTTTC